This paragraph covers one TCR beta chain sequence. V lost 2 bases and J 11 bases, leaving 12 bases between the germline ends. This CDR3 has 12 amino acids. Per the germline V gene, CDR1 is MNHNS and CDR2 is SASEGT. This entry belongs to a study of blood T cell repertoires in COVID-19. Turning to the study itself: COVID-19 samples collected from the United States, Italy and Spain covered acute and convalescent phases.

Per the original data handling: Cell counts per sample came from amplifying reference gene primers. TCRdb keeps only in-frame clones here, not all; method: immunoSEQ multiplex PCR. Clone size and V and J calls were adopted from that table, with D and trimming inferred from the DNA. The repertoire holds 150,000 to 200,000 clones, just under 85% seen once, with 22% in the top ten. Sequenced material: peripheral blood. The source is a woman aged 80 or older with acute or convalescent COVID-19. J is TRBJ1-1 and V is TRBV6-1, with a possible D match to TRBD1 (6 bases). Written as DNA, the CDR3 is TGTGCCAGCAGTGAACCGGGGGGCGACGCTTTCTTT. The encoded protein is CASSEPGGDAFF.